This is a list of T cell receptor beta chains from one sample in a study of early T cells in non-severe SARS-CoV-2 infection. A single record per CDR3 protein comes from TCRdb applying MiXCR to the 5' RACE reads. The table records 35,000 to 40,000 distinct CDR3 sequences, 3.9% of them present only once. Sequenced input: whole blood. The receptors here all came from an adult who was a healthcare worker with PCR-confirmed SARS-CoV-2 infection or an uninfected control (not recorded which). The CDR3 runs from the conserved cysteine through the conserved F or W. A D gene is named only where the DNA matches it firmly. The size entry is marked missing in some rows and otherwise reads once, few, many or a size class.

d_gene: .; v_gene: TRBV7-9; len: 17; abundance: many; j_gene: TRBJ2-3; CDR3aa: CASSEGSWGKRTDTQYF; CDR3nt: TGTGCCAGCAGCGAAGGTTCATGGGGGAAACGCACAGATACGCAGTATTTT
d_gene: .; v_gene: TRBV5-1; len: 14; abundance: many; j_gene: TRBJ1-5; CDR3aa: CASSLDGGSQPQHF; CDR3nt: TGCGCCAGCAGCTTGGATGGGGGCAGCCAGCCCCAGCATTTT
d_gene: .; v_gene: TRBV11-2; len: 15; abundance: many; j_gene: TRBJ2-1; CDR3aa: CASTVGYSQGNEQFF; CDR3nt: TGTGCCAGCACAGTCGGTTACTCACAGGGCAATGAGCAGTTCTTC
d_gene: .; v_gene: TRBV9; len: 13; abundance: few; j_gene: TRBJ1-2; CDR3aa: CASSVDLRGGYTF; CDR3nt: TGTGCCAGCAGCGTAGATCTACGGGGTGGCTACACCTTC
d_gene: .; v_gene: TRBV6-2/TRBV6-3; len: 14; abundance: many; j_gene: TRBJ1-3; CDR3aa: CASSYATSGNTIYF; CDR3nt: TGTGCCAGCAGTTACGCGACAAGTGGAAACACCATATATTTT
d_gene: .; v_gene: TRBV27; len: 14; abundance: many; j_gene: TRBJ1-1; CDR3aa: CASSFSREGTEAFF; CDR3nt: TGTGCCAGCAGTTTCTCCAGGGAAGGCACTGAAGCTTTCTTT
d_gene: .; v_gene: TRBV7-9; len: 11; abundance: few; j_gene: TRBJ2-7; CDR3aa: CASTADYEQYF; CDR3nt: TGTGCCAGCACCGCCGACTACGAGCAGTACTTC
d_gene: TRBD1; v_gene: TRBV6-2/TRBV6-3; len: 15; abundance: many; j_gene: TRBJ1-2; CDR3aa: CASSSSDRLVNGYTF; CDR3nt: TGTGCCAGCAGTTCCTCGGACAGGTTGGTGAATGGCTACACCTTC
d_gene: TRBD1; v_gene: TRBV7-9; len: 16; abundance: many; j_gene: TRBJ2-2; CDR3aa: CASSSLAGTGLGELFF; CDR3nt: TGTGCCAGCAGTTCCCTCGCCGGGACAGGGCTCGGGGAGCTGTTTTTT
d_gene: .; v_gene: TRBV14; len: 13; abundance: once; j_gene: TRBJ1-2; CDR3aa: CASSPLSNYGYTF; CDR3nt: TGTGCCAGCAGCCCGCTATCTAACTATGGCTACACCTTC
d_gene: .; v_gene: TRBV10-2; len: 12; abundance: many; j_gene: TRBJ1-2; CDR3aa: CAISGSNYGYTF; CDR3nt: TGCGCCATTTCAGGTTCTAACTATGGCTACACCTTC
d_gene: TRBD2; v_gene: TRBV6-2/TRBV6-3; len: 15; abundance: many; j_gene: TRBJ2-1; CDR3aa: CASRQGLAETNEQFF; CDR3nt: TGTGCCAGCAGACAAGGACTAGCGGAAACCAATGAGCAGTTCTTC
d_gene: TRBD1; v_gene: TRBV13; len: 11; abundance: few; j_gene: TRBJ2-3; CDR3aa: CASRRDRGQYF; CDR3nt: TGTGCCAGCCGCCGGGACAGAGGGCAGTATTTT
d_gene: .; v_gene: TRBV19; len: 12; abundance: many; j_gene: TRBJ2-5; CDR3aa: CASSINRETQYF; CDR3nt: TGTGCCAGTAGTATAAACAGAGAGACCCAGTACTTC
d_gene: .; v_gene: TRBV5-8; len: 18; abundance: many; j_gene: TRBJ2-1; CDR3aa: CASSFGFDLFEINNEQFF; CDR3nt: TGTGCCAGCAGCTTTGGGTTTGATCTTTTTGAAATTAACAATGAGCAGTTCTTC
d_gene: .; v_gene: TRBV7-9; len: 16; abundance: many; j_gene: TRBJ2-1; CDR3aa: CASSLFLSGNNNEQFF; CDR3nt: TGTGCCAGCAGCTTGTTCTTAAGTGGGAACAACAATGAGCAGTTCTTC
d_gene: TRBD1; v_gene: TRBV10-3; len: 12; abundance: few; j_gene: TRBJ2-5; CDR3aa: CAISTGEETQYF; CDR3nt: TGTGCCATCAGTACAGGGGAAGAGACCCAGTACTTC
d_gene: TRBD2; v_gene: TRBV23-1; len: 16; abundance: many; j_gene: TRBJ2-1; CDR3aa: CASSQSTSGRDNEQFF; CDR3nt: TGCGCCAGCAGTCAATCGACTAGCGGGAGGGACAATGAGCAGTTCTTC
d_gene: .; v_gene: TRBV4-3; len: 13; abundance: many; j_gene: TRBJ1-1; CDR3aa: CASSPEAGAVAFF; CDR3nt: TGCGCCAGCAGCCCAGAGGCCGGGGCGGTAGCTTTCTTT
d_gene: .; v_gene: TRBV7-9; len: 14; abundance: many; j_gene: TRBJ2-1; CDR3aa: CASSLDSGINEQFF; CDR3nt: TGTGCCAGCAGCTTGGACAGCGGGATCAATGAGCAGTTCTTC
d_gene: .; v_gene: TRBV7-9; len: 15; abundance: .; j_gene: TRBJ2-2; CDR3aa: CASSLPRGNTGELFF; CDR3nt: TGTGCCAGCAGCTTACCAAGGGGGAACACCGGGGAGCTGTTTTTT
d_gene: .; v_gene: TRBV28; len: 15; abundance: few; j_gene: TRBJ2-5; CDR3aa: CASSLARYYQETQYF; CDR3nt: TGTGCCAGCAGTTTAGCCAGATACTACCAAGAGACCCAGTACTTC
d_gene: .; v_gene: TRBV6-5; len: 12; abundance: .; j_gene: TRBJ2-2; CDR3aa: CASSWDRGELFF; CDR3nt: TGTGCCAGCAGTTGGGACCGCGGGGAGCTGTTTTTT
d_gene: TRBD2; v_gene: TRBV4-3; len: 15; abundance: large; j_gene: TRBJ2-5; CDR3aa: CASSLTSGRGQTQYF; CDR3nt: TGCGCCAGCAGCCTGACTAGCGGGAGAGGTCAGACCCAGTACTTC
d_gene: .; v_gene: TRBV3-1; len: 13; abundance: .; j_gene: TRBJ1-5; CDR3aa: CASSLKRGQPQHF; CDR3nt: TGTGCCAGCAGCCTAAAGAGAGGGCAGCCCCAGCATTTT